Sequencing of this TCR beta chain was carried out in a study of shared T cell receptors in the human thymus. The CDR3 runs 13 residues. Trimming pared 4 bases from V and 2 bases from J, leaving 9 bases between. In germline, CDR1 is SGHRS, CDR2 YFSETQ. Generated by immunoSEQ multiplex PCR, the TCRdb table keeps only in-frame clones and is missing some. This table has 630,000 or so clones, roughly 86% appearing once. These data are also associated with another study on human thymus T cells. That paper adds: Surgeons resected thymus tissue during corrective heart surgery. It looked as if thymic and blood repertoires used V and J genes in a biased way. Among unrelated individuals, related research reported thymic repertoires that overlapped highly.

The sequence was obtained from a boy under two years old with a congenital heart defect. Input material: thymocytes. The J gene is TRBJ1-2, the V gene TRBV5-1; unclear D gene. The chain's CDR3 is CASSGTENYGYTF. The DNA of the CDR3 is TGCGCCAGCAGCGGAACAGAAAACTATGGCTACACCTTC.